The 17 T cell receptor beta chains in this list originate from one sample, sequenced in a study of metastatic and nonmetastatic thyroid tumors (dated by TCRdb to the early 2020s). No patient had received any treatment before thyroid surgery. Library preparation was by PCR. The reads were generated on an Illumina HiSeq 4000. TCRdb reprocessing: public reads trimmed at Q25 with fastp, clones called with MiXCR, in-frame beta chains kept. Across this sample there are 5,500 to 6,500 clones, with around a third seen only once. The top ten clones comprise roughly 35% of the sample. The source material was adjacent normal tissue. These receptors all stem from a male donor with papillary thyroid cancer or a benign thyroid nodule (not recorded which). Some clones in this sample may be carry-over from other donors' samples.

This clone was observed a few times. A junction boundary mismatches the germline segment, possibly from a read error. The gene calls are TRBV2 and TRBJ1-2; D is perhaps TRBD1 (5 bases). This CDR3 has 14 residues. Germline CDR1 SNHLY, CDR2 FYNNEI. The CDR3 here is CASNIQRGNYGYIF. CDR3 bases: TGTGCCAGCAACATTCAGAGGGGAAACTATGGCTACATCTTC.

The chain couples TRBV20-1 to TRBJ1-2; possibly TRBD1 for D (5 bases). The V gene's germline CDR1 is DFQATT and CDR2 SNEGSKA (reference sequence). There are 13 residues in the CDR3. With 0 bases removed from V and 6 bases from J, the gap between germline ends came to 11 bases. The CDR3 reads CSARDIGADGYTF. The CDR3 nucleotides are TGCAGTGCTAGAGATATCGGGGCGGATGGCTACACCTTC.

This sequence joins TRBV20-1 and TRBJ2-3; D perhaps matches TRBD2 (7 bases). This CDR3 is 14 amino acids long. The V and J ends lost 8 bases and 5 bases respectively, with 20 bases between them. Germline V CDR1 and CDR2: DFQATT, SNEGSKA (reference sequence). The CDR3 protein is CSPTAGGGGDTQYF. The CDR3 DNA is TGCAGTCCCACCGCCGGGGGAGGGGGAGATACGCAGTATTTT.

This clone was counted a single time. The genes are TRBV11-3 and TRBJ2-3; perhaps TRBD1 as D (5 bases). This CDR3 has 15 amino acids. Germline V gene data show CDR1 as SGHNT and CDR2 as YENEEA. V was trimmed by 0 bases and J by 1 base, leaving 8 bases between them. CDR3 protein: CASSLETVGTDTQYF. The CDR3 DNA follows: TGTGCCAGCAGCTTAGAGACAGTGGGCACAGATACGCAGTATTTT.

This chain links TRBV19 with TRBJ2-3; 10 bases fit TRBD1. The CDR3 covers 16 residues. Unmatched junction bases numbered 17, after V lost 10 bases and J lost 7 bases. Germline CDR1 is LNHDA and CDR2 is SQIVND (reference sequence). The CDR3 reads CATMTTGTGARYTQYF. In DNA form, the CDR3 reads TGTGCCACCATGACGACCGGGACAGGGGCGAGGTATACGCAGTATTTT.

V and J are TRBV6-1 and TRBJ2-1; 9 positions agree with TRBD2. The length of the CDR3 is 14 residues. The J segment lost 9 bases and the V segment lost 6 bases, leaving 9 bases of the junction unmatched. Germline values: CDR1 MNHNS, CDR2 SASEGT. As DNA, the CDR3 is TGTGCCAGCAGCCCCTGGACTAGCGAGGGTGAGCAGTTCTTC. Amino acids: CASSPWTSEGEQFF.

This clone came up once. The chain couples TRBV6-7 to TRBJ2-2, with TRBD1 matching 8 bases. TRBV6-7 is known as an ORF, though its function is uncertain. Trimming removed 0 bases from V and 7 bases from J; junction bases left unmatched: 19. The CDR3 is 20 amino acids. The CDR3 loop is CASSYSKFKGDNGQGGELFF. CDR3 DNA: TGTGCCAGCAGTTACTCTAAGTTTAAAGGGGACAACGGACAGGGCGGGGAGCTGTTTTTT.

This rearrangement joins TRBV20-1 to TRBJ1-6; D unresolved. In germline, CDR1 is DFQATT, CDR2 SNEGSKA (reference sequence). The CDR3 totals 12 residues. In DNA form, the CDR3 reads TGCGGGATAGAGTCGGTCAATTCACCCCTCCACTTT. It specifies CGIESVNSPLHF.

CDR3 DNA: TGTGCCTGCATGGGACAGGGTATCCAAGAGACCCAGTACTTC. Encoded protein: CACMGQGIQETQYF. The V and J genes are TRBV6-2 or TRBV6-3 and TRBJ2-5, with TRBD1 identical over 9 bases. J was trimmed by 1 base and V by 11 bases; bases with no gene match: 8. Germline V gives CDR1 MNHEY, CDR2 SVGEGT. This CDR3 has 14 residues.

This clone has just a few counts. At one boundary the junction diverges from the germline segment, which might be a read error. This chain uses TRBV6-1 with TRBJ2-7; 7 positions agree with TRBD1. The CDR3 sequence is 15 residues long. Germline-derived CDR1 and CDR2 are MNHNS and SASEGT. The chain's CDR3 is CAITGAWGCTYDQYF. Written as DNA, the CDR3 is TGTGCCATCACAGGGGCCTGGGGATGTACTTACGATCAGTACTTC.

This clone was seen ten or more times. The chain uses TRBV5-4 and TRBJ2-7; the D call may be TRBD1 or TRBD2 (5 bases each). The CDR3 is 12 residues long. The germline V gene encodes CDR1 SGHNT and CDR2 YYREEE (reference sequence). V gave up 5 bases and J gave up 7 bases, with 13 bases separating them. The CDR3 loop reads CASRTGTGEQYF. DNA for the CDR3: TGTGCCAGCAGAACCGGGACGGGGGAGCAGTACTTC.

CDR3 in DNA: TGCAGTGCTAGAGTTCTCGGGGGACTCTCCTACGAGCAGTACTTC. Its protein is CSARVLGGLSYEQYF. This chain connects TRBV20-1 to TRBJ2-7; D may be TRBD2 (6 bases). Trimming removed 1 base at V and 0 bases at J, with 13 bases between. The CDR3 runs to 15 residues. The germline V gene has CDR1 DFQATT and CDR2 SNEGSKA (reference sequence).

This clone appeared a few times. V and J are TRBV10-1 and TRBJ2-7; D is unclear. This CDR3 comprises 12 residues. Between the trimmed V and J ends, which lost 6 bases and 4 bases, there was a span of 10 bases. Germline CDR1 is WNHNN and CDR2 is SYGVQD (reference sequence). In DNA form, the CDR3 reads TGCGCCAGCAGGCCCTTACCATACGAGCAGTACTTC. Translated: CASRPLPYEQYF.

V usage is TRBV6-5 and J usage is TRBJ2-4, with no clear D. Trimming took 2 bases from V and 0 from J, leaving 11 bases between them. The CDR3 has 16 residues. Germline values: CDR1 MNHEY, CDR2 SVGAGI. CDR3 region: CASSYKSTLAKNIQYF. CDR3 in DNA: TGTGCCAGCAGTTACAAGAGCACTCTAGCCAAAAACATTCAGTACTTC.

This clone was detected once. The junction differs from germline at one of its ends, possibly a read error. The chain employs TRBV6-2 or TRBV6-3 and TRBJ2-1, with D uncertain. Germline-derived CDR1 and CDR2 are MNHEY and SVGEGT. This CDR3 region has 13 residues. CDR3 region: CASSGPEDNQQIF. The CDR3 coding sequence is TGTGCCAGCAGTGGGCCAGAAGACAATCAGCAGATCTTC.

The chain is built from TRBV6-2 or TRBV6-3 and TRBJ1-2; 8 bases line up with TRBD1. After removal of 0 bases from V and 8 bases from J, the junction contained 2 bases not matched to a gene. CDR1 is MNHEY and CDR2 is SVGEGT in the germline V gene. The CDR3 is made up of 13 amino acids. The CDR3 DNA reads as TGTGCCAGCAGTTACTCGACAGGGGTAGGCTACACCTTC. Translated: CASSYSTGVGYTF.

This clone is labeled large. The CDR3 is CASRHGLAGVGTDTQYF. CDR3 nucleotides: TGTGCCAGCAGGCACGGACTAGCGGGTGTCGGCACAGATACGCAGTATTTT. This sequence joins TRBV28 and TRBJ2-3; 11 positions agree with TRBD2. V lost 6 bases and J lost 1; bases outside the gene matches: 9. The CDR3 loop spans 17 amino acids. Germline V gene data show CDR1 as MDHEN and CDR2 as SYDVKM.